This TCR beta chain originates from a study of blood T cell repertoires in COVID-19. Study background: Material from acute and convalescent COVID-19 was sourced from the United States, Italy and Spain. Nucleic acid was either cDNA or gDNA, and it came from T cells, B-cell-depleted T cells, or PBMCs.

Original analysis: Amplified reference gene primers provided the basis for estimating nucleated cell counts. Generated by immunoSEQ multiplex PCR, the TCRdb table keeps only in-frame clones and is missing some. V and J calls and clone size are those listed in that table; D and trimming were worked out from the DNA. This repertoire shows a few hundred thousand clones, approximately 83% found once; its top ten account for 3%. The V segment lost 0 bases and the J segment 8 bases; nucleotides outside the gene matches: 15. The CDR3 runs 18 residues. Germline CDR1 is SGHRS and CDR2 is YFSETQ. The clonotype comes from a woman aged 25 to 45 who had recovered from COVID-19. Sequencing input: peripheral blood. V usage is TRBV5-1 and J usage is TRBJ2-1; 9 bases are shared with TRBD2. CDR3 in DNA: TGCGCCAGCAGCTTGGGATTTGGGGTCGCTAGCGGGAACGATGAGCAGTTCTTC. Encoded protein: CASSLGFGVASGNDEQFF.